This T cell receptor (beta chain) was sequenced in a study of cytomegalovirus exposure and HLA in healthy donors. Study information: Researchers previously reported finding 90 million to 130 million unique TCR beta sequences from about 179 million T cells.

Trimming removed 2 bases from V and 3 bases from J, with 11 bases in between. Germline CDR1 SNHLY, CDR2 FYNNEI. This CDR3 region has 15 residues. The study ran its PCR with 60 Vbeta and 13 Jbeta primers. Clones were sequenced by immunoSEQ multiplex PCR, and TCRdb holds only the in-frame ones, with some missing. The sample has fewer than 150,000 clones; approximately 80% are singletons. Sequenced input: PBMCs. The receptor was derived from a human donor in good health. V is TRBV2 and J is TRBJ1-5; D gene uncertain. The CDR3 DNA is TGTGCCAGCAGTGAAAGGAGGGCCGCCAATCAGCCCCAGCATTTT. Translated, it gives CASSERRAANQPQHF.